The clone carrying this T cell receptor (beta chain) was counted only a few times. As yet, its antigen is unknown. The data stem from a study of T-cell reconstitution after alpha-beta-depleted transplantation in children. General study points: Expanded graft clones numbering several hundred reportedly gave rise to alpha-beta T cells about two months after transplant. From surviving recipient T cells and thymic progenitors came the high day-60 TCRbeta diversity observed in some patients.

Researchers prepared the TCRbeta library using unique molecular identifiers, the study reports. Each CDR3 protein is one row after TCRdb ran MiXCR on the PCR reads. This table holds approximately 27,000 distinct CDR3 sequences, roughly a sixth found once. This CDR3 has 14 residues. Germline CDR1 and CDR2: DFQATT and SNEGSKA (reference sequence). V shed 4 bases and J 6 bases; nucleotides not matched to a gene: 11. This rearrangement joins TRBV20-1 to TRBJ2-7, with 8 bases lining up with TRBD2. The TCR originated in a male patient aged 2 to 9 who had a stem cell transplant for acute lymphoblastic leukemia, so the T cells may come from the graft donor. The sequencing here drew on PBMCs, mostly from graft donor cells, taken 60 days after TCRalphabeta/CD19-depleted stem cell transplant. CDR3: CSAMLGSGVGEQYF. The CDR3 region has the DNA TGCAGTGCTATGCTGGGTAGCGGGGTGGGCGAGCAGTACTTC.